A single sample is the source of the 4 T cell receptor beta chains below, sequenced in a study of cytomegalovirus exposure and HLA in healthy donors. PCR amplification relied on 60 Vbeta primers (plus 13 Jbeta primers). Generated by immunoSEQ multiplex PCR, the TCRdb table keeps only in-frame clones and is missing some. Altogether about 130,000 clones are present, about three quarters being singletons, with the ten largest covering approximately 1%. Sample: PBMCs. The receptors were gathered from a human donor in good health.

The rearrangement links TRBV6-1 to TRBJ2-1; 11 bases are a match to TRBD2. CDR1 is MNHNS and CDR2 is SASEGT in the germline V gene. J was trimmed by 6 bases and V by 4 bases; bases with no gene match: 5. The length of the CDR3 is 15 residues. The DNA for the CDR3 is TGTGCCAGCAGTGCGTTGGGACTAGCGGTCAATGAGCAGTTCTTC. Residues: CASSALGLAVNEQFF.

Only a few counts were recorded for this clone. The chain recombines TRBV7-6 with TRBJ2-7; D not certain. This CDR3 comprises 8 residues. V was cut by 6 bases and J by 10 bases, with 4 bases left in between. Germline CDR1 and CDR2: SGHVS and FNYEAQ. In DNA form, the CDR3 reads TGTGCCAGCAGTTATCAGTACTTC. Translating gives CASSYQYF.

The chain joins TRBV6-5 to TRBJ1-2, with 7 bases that match TRBD1. V lost 4 bases to trimming and J lost 3 bases; unmatched junction nucleotides: 5. There are 14 residues in the CDR3. Germline-derived CDR1 and CDR2 are MNHEY and SVGAGI. The CDR3 reads CASSLQGWDYGYTF. For the CDR3, the DNA is TGTGCCAGCAGTTTACAGGGGTGGGACTATGGCTACACCTTC.

The rearrangement joins TRBV6-5 to TRBJ1-2; 7 bases fit TRBD1. CDR1 is MNHEY, CDR2 SVGAGI, per germline. This CDR3 spans 11 amino acids. V lost 8 bases, J lost 6 bases, and 3 bases stayed unmatched. The CDR3 loop is CASEGADGYTF. CDR3 DNA sequence: TGTGCCAGCGAGGGGGCGGATGGCTACACCTTC.